What follows are 17 T cell receptor beta chains derived from one specimen sequenced in a study of T-cell reconstitution after alpha-beta-depleted transplantation in children. Molecular barcoding with unique molecular identifiers was used for the TCRbeta library. TCRdb independently ran MiXCR on the PCR reads; one entry per CDR3 protein. The data contain 500,000 to 600,000 distinct CDR3 sequences, approximately 32% of them singletons. This specimen consisted of PBMCs from the stem cell graft donor, obtained from the stem cell graft. These receptors all stem from a human donor who donated a stem cell graft to a child with aplastic anemia.

The chain employs TRBV24-1 and TRBJ2-5, with 9 positions matching TRBD1. In germline, CDR1 is KGHDR, CDR2 SFDVKD. V lost 0 bases to trimming and J lost 4 bases; unmatched junction nucleotides: 5. This CDR3 contains 16 residues. The CDR3 protein is CATSDLQGQGRETQYF. The CDR3 DNA reads TGTGCCACCAGTGATTTGCAGGGACAGGGACGAGAGACCCAGTACTTC.

Only a few counts were recorded for this clonotype. The J gene is TRBJ1-5, the V gene TRBV20-1; D gene uncertain. Between the trimmed V and J ends, which lost 6 bases and 4 bases, there was a span of 13 bases. Germline V CDR1 and CDR2: DFQATT, SNEGSKA (reference sequence). This CDR3 has 13 amino acids. CDR3 protein: CSAGRTWNQPQHF. The CDR3 DNA reads TGCAGTGCCGGCCGGACTTGGAATCAGCCCCAGCATTTT.

The gene calls are TRBV20-1 and TRBJ2-3, with 7 bases fitting TRBD2. Germline loops: CDR1 DFQATT, CDR2 SNEGSKA (reference sequence). The junction had 11 bases not matched to a gene; V was cut back by 0 bases and J by 5 bases. The CDR3 contains 16 residues. CDR3 DNA sequence: TGCAGTGCTAGAGAGGGGATAACGGGAGGTCAAGATACGCAGTATTTT. It codes for CSAREGITGGQDTQYF.

This clonotype was counted only a few times. Mismatch with germline at one junction end may stem from a read error. The rearrangement links TRBV15 to TRBJ1-2; D not certain. This CDR3 has 12 amino acids. Germline values: CDR1 LNHNV, CDR2 YYDKDF (reference sequence). The CDR3 sequence: CATSTELGGPHF. The CDR3 bases are TGTGCCACCAGCACGGAACTCGGAGGGCCCCACTTC.

This clonotype was seen only a few times. V usage is TRBV14 and J usage is TRBJ2-1, with 8 bases that match TRBD1. CDR1 and CDR2 (germline): SGHDN, FVKESK. CDR3 length: 15 residues. V trimming: 4 bases; J trimming: 9 bases; junction bases outside the gene matches: 11. The CDR3 DNA reads TGTGCCAGCAGCCCGACAGGGGCAGAGAGTGTTGAGCAGTTCTTC. Translating it yields CASSPTGAESVEQFF.

This clonotype was seen a handful of times. The chain is built from TRBV20-1 and TRBJ2-3; 8 positions match TRBD2. The CDR3 loop spans 14 amino acids. CDR1 and CDR2 (germline): DFQATT, SNEGSKA (reference sequence). V shed 6 bases, J shed 5 bases, and the junction held 10 bases outside the gene matches. CDR3 residues: CSASQREFRDTQYF. DNA for the CDR3: TGCAGTGCCTCGCAGCGGGAGTTTAGAGATACGCAGTATTTT.

This clonotype was seen more than once but under ten times. The V gene is TRBV29-1, the J gene TRBJ1-2, with unresolved D. The germline V gene encodes CDR1 SQVTM and CDR2 ANQGSEA. This CDR3 has 13 amino acids. V lost 4 bases and J 4 bases, leaving 13 bases between the germline ends. DNA of the CDR3: TGCAGCGTTGTAATTTCCGGGAGCTATGGCTACACCTTC. Residues: CSVVISGSYGYTF.

The chain couples TRBV2 to TRBJ2-7, with unresolved D. V gave up 2 bases and J gave up 3 bases, with 8 bases separating them. In germline, CDR1 is SNHLY, CDR2 FYNNEI. There are 13 residues in the CDR3. CDR3 sequence: CASSESAFYEQYV. CDR3 sequence (DNA): TGTGCCAGCAGTGAATCAGCTTTCTACGAGCAGTACGTC.

Only a few counts were recorded for this clonotype. This chain connects TRBV6-1 to TRBJ2-1; tentative D call: TRBD1 (6 bases). CDR1 is MNHNS and CDR2 is SASEGT in the germline V gene. The CDR3 sequence is 15 residues long. Trimming took off 4 bases at V and 6 bases at J, with 16 bases between the two ends. The CDR3 spells CASSGTGIAGNEQFF. The CDR3, as DNA: TGTGCCAGCAGTGGCACAGGGATAGCAGGCAATGAGCAGTTCTTC.

The chain employs TRBV29-1 and TRBJ2-3; D is unresolved. Per germline, CDR1 SQVTM and CDR2 ANQGSEA. This CDR3 is built from 14 residues. The V end was cut by 5 bases, the J end by 0 bases, with 12 bases between. CDR3 sequence (DNA): TGCAGCGTTACTGGTCCGGACAGCACAGATACGCAGTATTTT. Amino acid sequence: CSVTGPDSTDTQYF.

This clonotype occurred once. This chain connects TRBV5-1 to TRBJ2-1; TRBD2 agrees at 10 bases. J was trimmed by 4 bases and V by 4 bases; bases with no gene match: 8. Per germline, CDR1 SGHRS and CDR2 YFSETQ. The CDR3 has 16 residues. The CDR3: CASSPLAGSEYNEQFF. DNA for the CDR3: TGCGCCAGCAGCCCACTAGCGGGGTCAGAGTACAATGAGCAGTTCTTC.

V gene TRBV7-8 combines with J gene TRBJ1-4, with TRBD1 matching 8 bases. The CDR3 has 16 amino acids. Germline V gene lookup returns CDR1 SGHVS and CDR2 FQNEAQ. With 4 bases clipped from V and 3 bases from J, the junction kept 7 bases outside the gene matches. CDR3 sequence (DNA): TGTGCCAGCAGCTCCTCAGGGGGCCGGGCTAATGAAAAACTGTTTTTT. Translating it yields CASSSSGGRANEKLFF.

The chain is built from TRBV28 and TRBJ2-1, with D uncertain. The ends were cut back, 6 bases at V and 10 bases at J, with 13 bases in the middle. The CDR3 loop spans 12 amino acids. From germline, CDR1 is MDHEN and CDR2 SYDVKM. The CDR3 DNA reads TGTGCCAGCAGGGGCGCGTCGCCGGAGCAGTTCTTC. Translated: CASRGASPEQFF.

This chain links TRBV19 with TRBJ2-1; the D gene is possibly TRBD2 (7 bases). The V gene lost 7 bases and the J gene lost 8 bases, with 18 bases spanning the gap. CDR3 length: 14 residues. The germline gives CDR1 LNHDA, CDR2 SQIVND (reference sequence). CDR3 DNA sequence: TGTGCCAGTACCAAGGGGGAGGGGTGGGATGAGCAGTTCTTC. This sequence encodes CASTKGEGWDEQFF.

This clonotype was counted a few times. The chain uses TRBV6-1 and TRBJ2-1, with TRBD1 matching 8 bases. Looked up from germline, CDR1 is MNHNS and CDR2 is SASEGT. The J segment lost 9 bases and the V segment lost 6 bases, leaving 16 bases of the junction unmatched. The CDR3 sequence is 16 residues long. The CDR3 DNA sequence: TGTGCCAGCAGAGATAAACTTGGACAGGGTGGGACTGAGCAGTTCTTC. It specifies CASRDKLGQGGTEQFF.

The V and J genes are TRBV20-1 and TRBJ2-7, with D possibly TRBD2 on 6 matching bases. Deletions cut 3 bases from V and 3 bases from J, with 18 bases between. The germline gives CDR1 DFQATT, CDR2 SNEGSKA (reference sequence). The CDR3 length is 15 residues. CDR3 region: CSASPQAGGNYEQYF. The CDR3 coding sequence is TGCAGTGCTAGTCCTCAAGCGGGCGGGAACTACGAGCAGTACTTC.

This clonotype was seen a few times. The chain has TRBV30 and TRBJ1-1; 8 nucleotides align to TRBD1. V shed 1 base and J 6 bases; nucleotides not matched to a gene: 10. The germline gives CDR1 GTSNPN, CDR2 SVGIG (reference sequence). The CDR3 sequence is 15 residues long. The DNA for the CDR3 is TGTGCCTGGAGTGCCCTAGGGACAGGTGGATCTGAAGCTTTCTTT. Translation: CAWSALGTGGSEAFF.